The rows below give T cell receptor beta chains drawn from one sample of a study of neoadjuvant anti-PD-1 for oral cavity cancer. TCRdb's table, derived via immunoSEQ multiplex PCR, lists solely in-frame clones and lacks some. The sample lists about 72,000 clones, 80% to 90% occurring once. This material consisted of PBMCs, taken before nivolumab (anti-PD-1) treatment. All receptors derive from a person between 35 and 79 years old with oral cavity squamous cell carcinoma. CDR3s include the opening cysteine and the closing phenylalanine or tryptophan. Fields, in order: D gene, clone size, V gene, J gene, CDR3 protein, CDR3 DNA. D genes are given only for firm matches. The size entry is marked missing in some rows and otherwise reads once, few, many or a size class.

TRBD2	NA	TRBV10-1	TRBJ2-3	CASSDQREGWETQYF	TGCGCCAGCAGTGACCAGCGGGAGGGATGGGAAACGCAGTATTTT
TRBD1	NA	TRBV10-3	TRBJ2-2	CAISESQGASTGELFF	TGTGCCATCAGTGAAAGCCAGGGGGCGAGCACCGGGGAGCTGTTTTTT
NA	NA	TRBV19	TRBJ1-1	CASSFRQVEAFF	TGTGCCAGTAGTTTCAGACAGGTTGAAGCTTTCTTT
NA	NA	TRBV20-1	TRBJ2-1	CSARDPNEQFF	TGCAGTGCTAGAGATCCCAATGAGCAGTTCTTC
NA	NA	TRBV6-1	TRBJ2-7	CASSEAGVTYEQYF	TGTGCCAGCAGTGAAGCTGGGGTTACCTACGAGCAGTACTTC
TRBD1	NA	TRBV6-5	TRBJ1-1	CASSWGQTNTEAFF	TGTGCCAGCAGTTGGGGACAGACGAACACTGAAGCTTTCTTT
NA	NA	TRBV7-2	TRBJ2-3	CASSLGFGGGGDTQYF	TGTGCCAGCAGCTTAGGGTTCGGGGGAGGGGGAGATACGCAGTATTTT
NA	NA	TRBV5-8	TRBJ2-2	CASSLAGSTGELFF	TGTGCCAGCAGTTTAGCAGGATCCACCGGGGAGCTGTTTTTT
NA	NA	TRBV30	TRBJ1-2	CAWSATGRGINGYTF	TGTGCCTGGAGTGCAACCGGTCGGGGAATAAATGGCTACACCTTC
NA	NA	TRBV7-6	TRBJ2-2	CASSTGTLGAGELFF	TGTGCCAGCAGCACCGGGACCCTAGGGGCCGGGGAGCTGTTTTTT
NA	NA	TRBV28	TRBJ1-1	CASSAGTAFF	TGTGCCAGCAGTGCGGGGACCGCTTTCTTT
NA	once	TRBV7-8	TRBJ2-7	CASSGEVNEQYF	TGTGCCAGCAGCGGGGAGGTAAACGAGCAGTACTTC
NA	NA	TRBV2	TRBJ1-2	CASSEGRVAYGYTF	TGTGCCAGCAGTGAGGGCAGGGTTGCCTATGGCTACACCTTC
NA	NA	TRBV29-1	TRBJ2-7	CSVRDGSSYEQYF	TGCAGCGTTAGGGACGGGAGCTCCTACGAGCAGTACTTC
TRBD1	NA	TRBV2	TRBJ2-2	CASSEMTGGVGELFF	TGTGCCAGCAGTGAAATGACAGGGGGCGTCGGGGAGCTGTTTTTT
TRBD1	NA	TRBV19	TRBJ2-1	CASSPIRTGRGDEQFF	TGTGCCAGTAGCCCGATTCGGACAGGGCGGGGCGATGAGCAGTTCTTC
NA	NA	TRBV2	TRBJ1-1	CASIQSTGNTEAFF	TGTGCCAGCATTCAGTCGACGGGGAACACTGAAGCTTTCTTT
NA	once	TRBV7-9	TRBJ2-1	CASSLEGGSSYNEQFF	TGTGCCAGCAGCTTAGAGGGGGGATCTTCCTACAATGAGCAGTTCTTC
NA	once	TRBV9	TRBJ1-2	CASSPSLRGGYTF	TGTGCCAGCAGCCCTTCACTTAGGGGAGGCTACACCTTC
NA	NA	TRBV27	TRBJ2-1	CASRRSSGSSYNEQFF	TGTGCCAGTCGCCGAAGTAGCGGTAGCTCCTACAATGAGCAGTTCTTC
NA	NA	TRBV7-2	TRBJ1-1	CASSPRRRMNTEAFF	TGTGCCAGCAGCCCTAGGCGCAGAATGAACACTGAAGCTTTCTTT
NA	few	TRBV5-1	TRBJ1-1	CASRAGNEAFF	TGCGCCAGCAGGGCAGGGAATGAAGCTTTCTTT
TRBD2	few	TRBV4-1	TRBJ2-7	CASSHRTSGRMAYEQYF	TGCGCCAGCAGCCATCGGACTAGCGGGAGGATGGCCTACGAGCAGTACTTC
TRBD1	NA	TRBV27	TRBJ2-7	CASSYYRGAGEQYF	TGTGCCAGCAGTTACTACAGGGGCGCCGGCGAGCAGTACTTC
NA	NA	TRBV11-2	TRBJ2-5	CASKVGGGGETQYF	TGTGCCAGCAAGGTCGGGGGCGGAGGAGAGACCCAGTACTTC
NA	once	TRBV19	TRBJ1-5	CASSIPGWESSNQPQHF	TGTGCCAGTAGTATTCCCGGGTGGGAAAGTAGCAATCAGCCCCAGCATTTT
NA	NA	TRBV6-6	TRBJ1-4	CASSYSRTRPEKLFF	TGTGCCAGCAGTTACTCGAGGACACGACCTGAAAAACTGTTTTTT
NA	NA	TRBV5-1	TRBJ2-3	CASSFTGVVGRTDTQYF	TGCGCCAGCAGCTTCACGGGAGTCGTAGGGCGCACAGATACGCAGTATTTT
TRBD1	NA	TRBV27	TRBJ1-2	CASSPGTGKGYGYTF	TGTGCCAGCAGCCCCGGGACAGGGAAGGGGTATGGCTACACCTTC
TRBD2	NA	TRBV5-6	TRBJ2-5	CASSPRRLAAVGQETQYF	TGTGCCAGCAGCCCGCGCAGACTAGCGGCAGTAGGCCAAGAGACCCAGTACTTC
NA	NA	TRBV6-1	TRBJ2-2	CASSRENTGELFF	TGTGCCAGCAGCAGGGAGAACACCGGGGAGCTGTTTTTT
TRBD1	few	TRBV10-2	TRBJ2-3	CASTPGGQGLDTQYF	TGCGCCAGCACCCCAGGGGGACAGGGCCTCGATACGCAGTATTTT
NA	NA	TRBV4-1	TRBJ2-1	CASSHPLGGGGPYNEQFF	TGCGCCAGCAGCCATCCCCTGGGGGGGGGCGGCCCCTACAATGAGCAGTTCTTC
NA	NA	TRBV6-5	TRBJ1-1	CASSFDRSRGEAFF	TGTGCCAGCAGCTTTGACAGGTCTAGAGGTGAAGCTTTCTTT
NA	few	TRBV15	TRBJ1-1	CATSIYRNTEAFF	TGTGCCACCAGCATTTACAGGAACACTGAAGCTTTCTTT
TRBD2	once	TRBV7-9	TRBJ2-1	CASSLELAGVYNEQFF	TGTGCCAGCAGCTTGGAGCTAGCGGGGGTATACAATGAGCAGTTCTTC
NA	NA	TRBV20-1	TRBJ1-1	CSARENTEAFF	TGCAGTGCTAGGGAGAACACTGAAGCTTTCTTT
NA	NA	TRBV11-2	TRBJ2-1	CASRDLGGHNEQFF	TGTGCCAGCAGAGACCTCGGAGGTCACAATGAGCAGTTCTTC
TRBD2	NA	TRBV7-3	TRBJ2-3	CASSPHLTSGRPPDTQYF	TGTGCCAGCAGCCCCCATCTCACTAGCGGGAGGCCCCCAGATACGCAGTATTTT
TRBD1	few	TRBV5-8	TRBJ1-2	CASSYGDRGGYTF	TGTGCCAGCAGCTACGGGGACAGGGGTGGCTACACCTTC
NA	NA	TRBV7-6	TRBJ1-4	CASSNYGRGEKLFF	TGTGCCAGCAGCAATTACGGGAGGGGTGAAAAACTGTTTTTT
NA	NA	TRBV28	TRBJ1-1	CASSIARQNTEAFF	TGTGCCAGCAGTATAGCTAGACAGAACACTGAAGCTTTCTTT
NA	NA	TRBV5-1	TRBJ2-3	CASSLQDTQYF	TGCGCCAGCAGCTTGCAAGATACGCAGTATTTT
TRBD1	NA	TRBV19	TRBJ1-2	CASSPQTGVGGYTF	TGTGCCAGTAGTCCCCAGACAGGGGTAGGAGGCTACACCTTC
NA	NA	TRBV6-6	TRBJ2-2	CASRSGRPPNTGELFF	TGTGCCAGCAGGTCGGGAAGGCCTCCGAACACCGGGGAGCTGTTTTTT